Below are 21 T cell receptor beta chains sequenced from a single sample in a study of shared clonotypes between healthy human individuals. Cells designated naive CD8 were CD45RO-negative and were positively selected for CCR7, with terminally differentiated effector memory CD45RA+ cells excluded. Data came from immunoSEQ multiplex PCR; TCRdb stores just in-frame clones and leaves some out. The sample lists under 1 million clones; about 97% were seen once. Material for sequencing was naive CD8+ T cells sorted from blood. All receptors come from a man aged 25-45 years in good health.

The J gene is TRBJ2-7, the V gene TRBV15; 8 bases match TRBD2. The germline gives CDR1 LNHNV, CDR2 YYDKDF (reference sequence). Losses at the gene ends were 4 bases for V and 2 bases for J; bases not matched to a gene: 10. The CDR3 contains 16 residues. CDR3 sequence reads: CATSTRQAGDAYEQYF. CDR3 coding DNA: TGTGCCACCAGCACCCGGCAAGCGGGAGATGCCTACGAGCAGTACTTC.

Notes on this clone: The sample holds other DNA sequences that translate to the same CDR3. The chain couples TRBV7-9 to TRBJ1-1, with D unresolved. V lost 3 bases, J lost 7 bases, and 3 bases lay in between. The CDR3 extends over 10 amino acids. Germline V gene lookup returns CDR1 SEHNR and CDR2 FQNEAQ (reference sequence). This CDR3 is CASSLFEAFF. DNA for the CDR3: TGTGCCAGCAGCTTGTTTGAAGCTTTCTTT.

Written as DNA, the CDR3 is TGTGCCAGCAGTCTATGGGGGACAGGGCGGAACACAGATACGCAGTATTTT. Amino acid sequence: CASSLWGTGRNTDTQYF. The chain uses TRBV27 and TRBJ2-3; 9 positions agree with TRBD1. J lost 2 bases, V lost 5 bases, and 11 bases had no gene match. The CDR3 covers 17 residues. Germline V gene lookup returns CDR1 MNHEY and CDR2 SMNVEV (reference sequence).

V usage is TRBV7-9 and J usage is TRBJ2-3; D gene uncertain. The CDR3 runs to 16 residues. V lost 2 bases and J 2 bases, leaving 14 bases between the germline ends. Per germline, CDR1 SEHNR and CDR2 FQNEAQ (reference sequence). CDR3 DNA sequence: TGTGCCAGCAGCTTACCCACTACTTACACCACAGATACGCAGTATTTT. Translation: CASSLPTTYTTDTQYF.

The V call is TRBV7-2, the J call TRBJ2-7; D not certain. This CDR3 comprises 13 residues. V was pared by 7 bases and J by 2 bases, with 12 bases between. Per the germline V gene, CDR1 is SGHTA and CDR2 is FQGNSA. CDR3 coding DNA: TGTGCCAGCAACGTAGACCCAGCCTACGAGCAGTACTTC. Translation: CASNVDPAYEQYF.

In DNA, the CDR3 is TGTGCCAGCAGTGATTTTGGGGGGCCTCGGGAGACCCAGTACTTC. Protein sequence: CASSDFGGPRETQYF. This chain uses TRBV2 with TRBJ2-5, with D possibly called TRBD1 or TRBD2 (6 bases each). CDR3 length: 15 residues. CDR1 is SNHLY, CDR2 FYNNEI, per germline. The V gene lost 3 bases and the J gene lost 5 bases, with 16 bases spanning the gap.

V is TRBV7-9 and J is TRBJ2-3; TRBD2 is a possible D gene (6 bases). The V end lost 5 bases, the J end lost 4 bases, and 22 bases lay between the germline ends. There are 17 residues in the CDR3. Germline values: CDR1 SEHNR, CDR2 FQNEAQ (reference sequence). The CDR3 here is CASSPTGGTRAADTQYF. CDR3 coding DNA: TGTGCCAGCAGCCCCACCGGGGGAACCAGAGCAGCAGATACGCAGTATTTT.

This sequence joins TRBV15 and TRBJ2-1; D gene ambiguous. This CDR3 comprises 11 residues. The V gene's germline CDR1 is LNHNV and CDR2 YYDKDF (reference sequence). Trimming pared 8 bases from V and 5 bases from J, leaving 7 bases between. The CDR3 coding sequence is TGTGCCACCTTCCGGGACAATGAGCAGTTCTTC. It encodes CATFRDNEQFF.

This chain links TRBV4-2 with TRBJ1-1, with D maybe TRBD1 (5 bases). CDR3 length: 16 residues. Trimming removed 4 bases at V and 2 bases at J, with 17 bases between. Germline V gene sequence: CDR1 LGHNA, CDR2 YNFKEQ. Written as DNA, the CDR3 is TGTGCCAGCAGCCGTAGCCTTGGGGGGGTAAACACTGAAGCTTTCTTT. It encodes CASSRSLGGVNTEAFF.

The gene calls are TRBV10-3 and TRBJ1-4; D not certain. This CDR3 is 13 amino acids long. Germline V CDR1 and CDR2: ENHRY, SYGVKD. Trimming left V 8 bases short and J 8 bases short, with 15 bases between. Written as DNA, the CDR3 is TGTGCCATCGGCCCCGGGGATGACGAAAAACTGTTTTTT. It specifies CAIGPGDDEKLFF.

The rearrangement joins TRBV5-5 to TRBJ2-7; D gene unclear. CDR1 and CDR2 from the germline V gene are SGHKS and YYEKEE (reference sequence). The CDR3 length is 12 residues. The V end lost 4 bases, the J end lost 2 bases, and 7 bases lay between the germline ends. DNA of the CDR3: TGTGCCAGCAGCATAAGTACCTACGAGCAGTACTTC. Encoded protein: CASSISTYEQYF.

V gene TRBV28 combines with J gene TRBJ2-7; D ambiguous. Trimming took 5 bases from V and 3 from J, leaving 11 bases between them. Looked up from germline, CDR1 is MDHEN and CDR2 is SYDVKM. The CDR3 is 13 amino acids. CDR3 loop: CASSPPRYYEQYF. The DNA for the CDR3 is TGTGCCAGCAGTCCCCCGAGGTACTACGAGCAGTACTTC.

V gene TRBV27 combines with J gene TRBJ1-1, with D hard to call. This CDR3 region has 17 residues. Germline values: CDR1 MNHEY, CDR2 SMNVEV (reference sequence). Deletions cut 0 bases from V and 5 bases from J, with 19 bases between. CDR3 region: CASSLSYPFAAGTEAFF. Written as DNA, the CDR3 is TGTGCCAGCAGTTTATCGTACCCCTTCGCGGCAGGTACTGAAGCTTTCTTT.

This clone was counted once. This sample includes further DNA sequences coding for the same CDR3. As DNA, the CDR3 is TGTGCCAGCAGTTATCGACAGACCACTGAAGCTTTCTTT. It codes for CASSYRQTTEAFF. The gene calls are TRBV6-5 and TRBJ1-1, with D perhaps matching TRBD1 (5 bases). The V and J ends lost 3 bases and 4 bases respectively, with 9 bases between them. The CDR3 contains 13 residues. Germline lookup yields CDR1 MNHEY and CDR2 SVGAGI.

The CDR3 bases are TGTGCCAGCAGTTTATCATCAGCGAGGGGTCGGTACTTC. Translated, it gives CASSLSSARGRYF. V gene TRBV27 combines with J gene TRBJ2-7; D possibly uses TRBD1 or TRBD2 (5 bases each). This CDR3 comprises 13 residues. CDR1 is MNHEY and CDR2 is SMNVEV in the germline V gene (reference sequence). Trimming stripped 0 bases from V and 12 bases from J, with 15 bases between.

This rearrangement joins TRBV27 to TRBJ2-3; D tentatively fits TRBD1 or TRBD2 (5 bases each). The CDR3 is 14 amino acids. Germline CDR1 is MNHEY and CDR2 is SMNVEV (reference sequence). V was clipped by 7 bases and J by 6 bases, with 17 bases between them. DNA for the CDR3: TGTGCCAGCACAGGGCTCCCGGGGCGGGATACGCAGTATTTT. It is translated as CASTGLPGRDTQYF.

The J gene is TRBJ1-5, the V gene TRBV7-9, with D tentatively TRBD1 (5 bases). Germline assignment: CDR1 SEHNR and CDR2 FQNEAQ (reference sequence). This CDR3 has 16 residues. V dropped 5 bases and J dropped 3 bases, with 17 bases sitting between them. CDR3 residues: CASSPPNSRDNQPQHF. The CDR3 nucleotides read TGTGCCAGCAGCCCTCCGAACTCCAGGGACAATCAGCCCCAGCATTTT.

CDR3 sequence (DNA): TGCGCCAGCAGCCAGGGGTACGAGCAGTACTTC. Residues: CASSQGYEQYF. The genes are TRBV10-1 and TRBJ2-7; tentative D call: TRBD1 (6 bases). V dropped 6 bases and J dropped 4 bases, with 7 bases sitting between them. In germline, CDR1 is WNHNN, CDR2 SYGVQD (reference sequence). This CDR3 is 11 amino acids long.

The chain has TRBV9 and TRBJ2-7; D is possibly TRBD2 (6 bases). CDR3 size: 16 residues. Looked up from germline, CDR1 is SGDLS and CDR2 is YYNGEE. V dropped 0 bases and J dropped 5 bases, with 18 bases sitting between them. CDR3 region: CASSVESGTAGNEQYF. The DNA of the CDR3 is TGTGCCAGCAGCGTAGAGTCCGGGACTGCAGGGAACGAGCAGTACTTC.

Written as DNA, the CDR3 is TGTGCCAGCAGTTACAAACTACAGGGCAGCTCCTACGAGCAGTACTTC. This sequence encodes CASSYKLQGSSYEQYF. The gene calls are TRBV6-6 and TRBJ2-7; D might be TRBD1 (6 bases). The CDR3 has 16 residues. In germline, CDR1 is MNHNY, CDR2 SVGAGI (reference sequence). V was pared by 2 bases and J by 0 bases, with 14 bases between.

The chain combines TRBV6-4 with TRBJ2-1; D is undetermined. CDR3 size: 13 residues. Germline assignment: CDR1 MRHNA and CDR2 SNTAGT. Trimming removed 6 bases from V and 8 bases from J, with 14 bases in between. DNA of the CDR3: TGTGCCAGCAGCGCATTCTCCGGCTATGAGCAGTTCTTC. Amino acid sequence: CASSAFSGYEQFF.